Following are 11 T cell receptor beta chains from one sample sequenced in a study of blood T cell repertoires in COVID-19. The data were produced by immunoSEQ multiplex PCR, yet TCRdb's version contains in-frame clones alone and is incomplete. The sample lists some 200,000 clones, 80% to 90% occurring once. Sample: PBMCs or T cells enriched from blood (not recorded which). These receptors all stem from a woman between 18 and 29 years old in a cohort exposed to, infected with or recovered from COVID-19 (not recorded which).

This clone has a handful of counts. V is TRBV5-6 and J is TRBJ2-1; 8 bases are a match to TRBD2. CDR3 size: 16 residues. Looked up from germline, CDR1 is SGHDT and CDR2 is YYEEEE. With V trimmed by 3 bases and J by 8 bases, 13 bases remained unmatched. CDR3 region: CASSWDGTSGTDEQFF. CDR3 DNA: TGTGCCAGCAGCTGGGACGGGACTAGTGGGACGGATGAGCAGTTCTTC.

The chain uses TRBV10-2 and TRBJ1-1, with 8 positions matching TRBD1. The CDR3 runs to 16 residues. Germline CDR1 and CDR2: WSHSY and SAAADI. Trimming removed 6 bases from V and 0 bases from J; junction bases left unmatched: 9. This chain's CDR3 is CASSADRETMNTEAFF. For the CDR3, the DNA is TGCGCCAGCAGCGCGGACAGGGAAACTATGAACACTGAAGCTTTCTTT.

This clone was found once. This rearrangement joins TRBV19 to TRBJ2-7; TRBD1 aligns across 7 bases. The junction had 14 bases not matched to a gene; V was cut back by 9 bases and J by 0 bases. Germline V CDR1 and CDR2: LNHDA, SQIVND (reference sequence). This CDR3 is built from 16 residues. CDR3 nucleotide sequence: TGTGCCAGGGGGGACAGTAAAGCCGAAGTCTCCTACGAGCAGTACTTC. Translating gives CARGDSKAEVSYEQYF.

CDR3 region: CASSLEVLAGRLFEQFF. The CDR3 DNA reads TGTGCCAGCAGCTTAGAGGTGCTAGCGGGAAGATTGTTTGAGCAGTTCTTC. This chain joins TRBV7-9 and TRBJ2-1, with TRBD2 identical over 9 bases. Germline V CDR1 and CDR2: SEHNR, FQNEAQ (reference sequence). With 1 base clipped from V and 9 bases from J, the junction kept 13 bases outside the gene matches. The CDR3 is 17 residues long.

CDR3: CATSDSGLANEQFF. Here the CDR3 DNA reads TGTGCCACCAGTGATTCCGGACTAGCCAATGAGCAGTTCTTC. The chain combines TRBV24-1 with TRBJ2-1; TRBD2 aligns across 8 bases. CDR3 length: 14 amino acids. Germline CDR1 is KGHDR and CDR2 is SFDVKD. Trimming took 2 bases from V and 6 from J; bases not matched to a gene: 2.

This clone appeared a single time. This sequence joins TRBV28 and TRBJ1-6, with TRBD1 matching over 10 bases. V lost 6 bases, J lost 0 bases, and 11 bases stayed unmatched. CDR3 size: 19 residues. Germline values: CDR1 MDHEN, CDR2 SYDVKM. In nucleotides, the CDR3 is TGTGCCAGCAGGACCCCGGGACAGGGGATTCCCTCCTATAATTCACCCCTCCACTTT. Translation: CASRTPGQGIPSYNSPLHF.

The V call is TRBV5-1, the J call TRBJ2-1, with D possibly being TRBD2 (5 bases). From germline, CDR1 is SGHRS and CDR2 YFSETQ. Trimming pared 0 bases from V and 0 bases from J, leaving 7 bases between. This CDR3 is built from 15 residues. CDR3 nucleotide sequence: TGCGCCAGCAGCTTGGAGCTAGCCTCCTACAATGAGCAGTTCTTC. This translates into CASSLELASYNEQFF. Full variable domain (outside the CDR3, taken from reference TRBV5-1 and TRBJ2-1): KAGVTQTPRYLIKTRGQQVTLSCSPISGHRSVSWYQQTPGQGLQFLFEYFSETQRNKGNFPGRFSGRQFSNSRSEMNVSTLELGDSALYLCASSLELASYNEQFFGPGTRLTVL.

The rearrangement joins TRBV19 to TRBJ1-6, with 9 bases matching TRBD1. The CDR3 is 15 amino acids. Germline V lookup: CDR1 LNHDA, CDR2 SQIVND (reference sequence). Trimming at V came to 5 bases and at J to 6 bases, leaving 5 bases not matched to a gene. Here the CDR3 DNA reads TGTGCCAGTAGTGGGGGGACAGGGATTAATTCACCCCTCCACTTT. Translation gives CASSGGTGINSPLHF. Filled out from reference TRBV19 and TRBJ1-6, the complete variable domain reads DGGITQSPKYLFRKEGQNVTLSCEQNLNHDAMYWYRQDPGQGLRLIYYSQIVNDFQKGDIAEGYSVSREKKESFPLTVTSAQKNPTAFYLCASSGGTGINSPLHFGNGTRLTVT.

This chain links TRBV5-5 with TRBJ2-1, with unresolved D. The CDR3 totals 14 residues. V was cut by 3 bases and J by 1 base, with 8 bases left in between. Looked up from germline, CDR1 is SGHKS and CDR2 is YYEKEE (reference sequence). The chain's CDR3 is CASSSFASYNEQFF. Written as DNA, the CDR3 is TGTGCCAGCAGCTCCTTCGCGTCCTACAATGAGCAGTTCTTC.

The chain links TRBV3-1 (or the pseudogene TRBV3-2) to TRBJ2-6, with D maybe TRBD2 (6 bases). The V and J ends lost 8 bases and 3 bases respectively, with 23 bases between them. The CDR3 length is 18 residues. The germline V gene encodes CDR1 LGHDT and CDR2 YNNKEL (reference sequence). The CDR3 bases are TGTGCCAGCCGCGGTTGGGGTTCGGGAGAAGGTGGGGCCAACGTCCTGACTTTC. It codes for CASRGWGSGEGGANVLTF.

For the CDR3, the DNA is TGTGCCAGCAGCTTAAGCGGGGTAATCACCGGGGAGCTGTTTTTT. It specifies CASSLSGVITGELFF. This sequence joins TRBV7-3 and TRBJ2-2; weak D call: TRBD2 (6 bases). The CDR3 totals 15 residues. Germline loops: CDR1 SGHTA, CDR2 FQGTGA. Trimming shortened V by 1 base and J by 4 bases, and 10 bases separated the two germline ends.